The 19 T cell receptor beta chains listed next were all sequenced from one sample in a study of response to subunit inactivated influenza vaccine. TCRdb recomputed calls from the RT-PCR reads with MiXCR, one row per CDR3 protein. The sample shows about 700,000 distinct CDR3 sequences, around 14% of them seen only once. This sample comprised PBMCs from blood, obtained approximately 13 days after vaccination. The receptors originated from a man aged 50-60 years who received an inactivated influenza vaccine.

This clonotype was found a few times. The rearrangement joins TRBV6-5 to TRBJ1-6, with 9 bases identical to TRBD1. The CDR3 is 16 amino acids. Germline values: CDR1 MNHEY, CDR2 SVGAGI. Trimming took 4 bases from V and 10 from J; bases not matched to a gene: 11. In nucleotides, the CDR3 is TGTGCCAGCAGTTCCCGTTTGGACAGGGGTGCCTCACCCCTCCACTTT. Translating gives CASSSRLDRGASPLHF.

The chain joins TRBV28 to TRBJ2-3; D tentatively reads TRBD1 or TRBD2 (7 bases each). The CDR3 consists of 15 residues. CDR1 is MDHEN and CDR2 is SYDVKM in the germline V gene. Trimming pared 8 bases from V and 0 bases from J, leaving 15 bases between. The CDR3 region is CASLGGGGSTDTQYF. The CDR3 DNA sequence: TGTGCCAGCTTAGGGGGCGGGGGAAGCACAGATACGCAGTATTTT.

This clonotype was picked up many times. Germline is not matched at one junction end, which may reflect a read error. The chain is built from TRBV28 and TRBJ2-7; 14 bases align to TRBD2. The CDR3 has 17 residues. Germline assignment: CDR1 MDHEN and CDR2 SYDVKM. The CDR3 sequence is CASSPGGPGLAGATMLF. For the CDR3, the DNA is TGTGCCAGCAGTCCAGGAGGGCCGGGACTAGCGGGAGCCACGATGCTCTTC.

This clonotype occurred a few times. The J gene is TRBJ2-1, the V gene TRBV10-3; 13 nucleotides line up with TRBD2. Trimming cost V 2 bases and J 9 bases; bases outside gene matches: 7. Germline lookup yields CDR1 ENHRY and CDR2 SYGVKD. The CDR3 extends over 16 amino acids. For the CDR3, the DNA is TGTGCCATCAGTGAGACAACTAGCGGGGGGGCCGGTGAGCAGTTCTTC. It encodes CAISETTSGGAGEQFF.

The chain uses TRBV13 and TRBJ1-4; no firm D call. CDR1 PRHDT and CDR2 FYEKMQ come from the germline V gene (reference sequence). Trimming took off 3 bases at V and 8 bases at J, with 10 bases between the two ends. CDR3 size: 13 residues. CDR3 nucleotides: TGTGCCAGCAGCTTTGAACGGGGAGAAAAACTGTTTTTT. Amino acid sequence: CASSFERGEKLFF.

The chain combines TRBV28 with TRBJ2-7; 11 bases fit TRBD2. J was trimmed by 6 bases and V by 6 bases; bases with no gene match: 13. Germline CDR1 is MDHEN and CDR2 is SYDVKM. This CDR3 has 16 residues. CDR3 protein: CASRKGAASGRCEQYF. The CDR3 DNA sequence: TGTGCCAGCAGGAAGGGGGCTGCTAGCGGGAGGTGCGAGCAGTACTTC.

J is TRBJ2-7 and V is TRBV30; 9 bases fit TRBD1. V shed 0 bases and J 5 bases; nucleotides not matched to a gene: 8. The CDR3 has 15 amino acids. Germline loops: CDR1 GTSNPN, CDR2 SVGIG (reference sequence). The CDR3 is CAWSVGDRAIHEQYF. The CDR3 coding sequence is TGTGCCTGGAGTGTCGGGGACAGGGCCATCCACGAGCAGTACTTC.

V usage is TRBV7-3 and J usage is TRBJ2-5; 9 bases line up with TRBD2. The CDR3 length is 19 residues. J was trimmed by 2 bases and V by 4 bases; bases with no gene match: 17. The germline gives CDR1 SGHTA, CDR2 FQGTGA. The chain's CDR3 is CASSSGVAGAIMGQETQYF. The CDR3 DNA reads as TGTGCCAGCAGCTCCGGAGTAGCGGGAGCAATTATGGGACAAGAGACCCAGTACTTC.

This chain links TRBV6-5 with TRBJ2-7, with D possibly being TRBD1 or TRBD2 (6 bases each). The CDR3 length is 15 residues. Per germline, CDR1 MNHEY and CDR2 SVGAGI. Trimming pared 2 bases from V and 5 bases from J, leaving 16 bases between. The DNA of the CDR3 is TGTGCCAGCAGTTACGCGAGCGGGCCAGGGGACGAGCAGTACTTC. Protein product: CASSYASGPGDEQYF.

The CDR3 nucleotides are TGCAGCGCCCCGGGTGGCAGACCAGATACGCAGTATTTT. It is translated as CSAPGGRPDTQYF. The chain uses TRBV29-1 and TRBJ2-3, with no clear D. The germline gives CDR1 SQVTM, CDR2 ANQGSEA. The CDR3 is made up of 13 amino acids. Trimming left V 7 bases short and J 4 bases short, with 15 bases between.

This clonotype appeared a few times. The chain recombines TRBV2 with TRBJ1-2; D unresolved. The V end was cut by 4 bases, the J end by 8 bases, with 11 bases between. This CDR3 is built from 12 residues. Germline CDR1 SNHLY, CDR2 FYNNEI. The CDR3 nucleotides read TGTGCCAGCAGTGCACCACTCGGGGGCTACACCTTC. It encodes CASSAPLGGYTF.

This chain joins TRBV20-1 and TRBJ2-3, with 8 bases lining up with TRBD2. This CDR3 contains 14 residues. The germline V gene encodes CDR1 DFQATT and CDR2 SNEGSKA (reference sequence). The ends lost 5 bases at V and 0 bases at J; junction bases unmatched: 4. CDR3 sequence (DNA): TGCAGTGCTGCTGGACTAGCTAGCACAGATACGCAGTATTTT. It yields the protein CSAAGLASTDTQYF.

This clonotype was found many times. The V call is TRBV4-3, the J call TRBJ2-3; no definite D call. The germline CDR1 and CDR2 sequences are LGHNA and YSLEER. There are 13 residues in the CDR3. Trimming stripped 1 base from V and 1 base from J, with 3 bases between. The CDR3 nucleotides read TGCGCCAGCAGCCAAGTCGGCACAGATACGCAGTATTTT. It specifies CASSQVGTDTQYF.

The chain is built from TRBV14 and TRBJ1-1; D remains unclear. Per germline, CDR1 SGHDN and CDR2 FVKESK. CDR3 length: 14 amino acids. Trimming stripped 3 bases from V and 4 bases from J, with 12 bases between. The CDR3 region is CASSQTTGSTEAFF. CDR3 nucleotide sequence: TGTGCCAGCAGCCAGACCACGGGGAGCACTGAAGCTTTCTTT.

V gene TRBV20-1 combines with J gene TRBJ2-7; D not resolved. Deletions cut 0 bases from V and 5 bases from J, with 17 bases between. CDR3 length: 15 residues. Germline-derived CDR1 and CDR2 are DFQATT and SNEGSKA (reference sequence). The CDR3, as DNA: TGCAGTGCTAGAGACCCCGGGTTTCAACCCAACGAGCAGTACTTC. This translates into CSARDPGFQPNEQYF.

A few counts support this clonotype. This chain joins TRBV6-4 and TRBJ2-1; the D gene is possibly TRBD1 (6 bases). V was clipped by 2 bases and J by 0 bases, with 26 bases between them. Germline CDR1 MRHNA, CDR2 SNTAGT. The CDR3 contains 21 residues. Here the CDR3 DNA reads TGTGCCAGCAGTGACGCCTGGACAGTTTGGGATACAGCAGGCTCCTACAATGAGCAGTTCTTC. Protein sequence: CASSDAWTVWDTAGSYNEQFF.

This chain connects TRBV10-3 to TRBJ2-7; the D call may be TRBD1 or TRBD2 (5 bases each). This CDR3 region has 15 residues. Germline V lookup: CDR1 ENHRY, CDR2 SYGVKD. Trimming removed 7 bases from V and 1 base from J, with 17 bases in between. The CDR3 nucleotides read TGTGCCATCAACGGGACGGCGGTGGGGTCCTACGAGCAGTACTTC. It codes for CAINGTAVGSYEQYF.

This clonotype was observed at least ten times. This rearrangement joins TRBV9 to TRBJ2-3; D remains ambiguous. This CDR3 is built from 14 residues. Deletions cut 2 bases from V and 3 bases from J, with 10 bases between. Germline lookup yields CDR1 SGDLS and CDR2 YYNGEE. The CDR3 is CASSVGYSTDTQYF. Here the CDR3 DNA reads TGTGCCAGCAGCGTTGGCTACTCTACAGATACGCAGTATTTT.

Points on this clonotype: Germline and junction disagree at one end, which may indicate a read error. The V gene is TRBV7-2, the J gene TRBJ2-5; no definite D call. Per the germline V gene, CDR1 is SGHTA and CDR2 is FQGNSA. The CDR3 runs to 8 residues. The CDR3 reads CASSLEDF. For the CDR3, the DNA is TGTGCCAGCAGCTTAGAGGACTTC.